The entry below gives a single TCR beta chain sequence along with its context. At one of its ends the junction is not consistent with the germline gene, which may arise from a read error. The entry originates in a study of identical twins. Each CDR3 protein is one row after TCRdb ran MiXCR on the 5' RACE reads. The table lists some 1,700,000 distinct CDR3 sequences, less than 40% of them singletons, with about 0.3% in the top ten. CDR3 size: 16 residues. Sequencing was done on a sample of cord blood. The V and J genes are TRBV12-3 or TRBV12-4 and TRBJ2-3; 13 positions agree with TRBD2. The source is a newborn girl in good health. CDR3 loop: CASSPGTSGTPDMQYF. The CDR3 DNA reads as TGTGCCAGCAGCCCCGGGACTAGCGGGACCCCAGATATGCAGTATTTT.